These 29 T cell receptor beta chains came from one sample sequenced in a study of identical twins. TCRdb processed the 5' RACE reads anew with MiXCR; each CDR3 protein has one entry. Here the sample spans roughly 250,000 distinct CDR3 sequences, over 12% being singletons. The sequencing sample was made of memory (CD45RO+) T cells sorted from blood. The receptors were gathered from a young woman in good health.

This clonotype was observed many times. The chain joins TRBV5-1 to TRBJ1-1; D gene ambiguous. In germline, CDR1 is SGHRS, CDR2 YFSETQ. The V and J ends lost 4 bases and 1 base respectively, with 11 bases between them. The CDR3 has 14 amino acids. For the CDR3, the DNA is TGCGCCAGCAGCCTTATGGATACGAACACTGAAGCTTTCTTT. Translation gives CASSLMDTNTEAFF. Filled out from reference TRBV5-1 and TRBJ1-1, the complete variable domain reads KAGVTQTPRYLIKTRGQQVTLSCSPISGHRSVSWYQQTPGQGLQFLFEYFSETQRNKGNFPGRFSGRQFSNSRSEMNVSTLELGDSALYLCASSLMDTNTEAFFGQGTRLTVV.

This chain uses TRBV20-1 with TRBJ2-5; 8 nucleotides align to TRBD2. V lost 3 bases to trimming and J lost 4 bases; unmatched junction nucleotides: 1. The V gene's germline CDR1 is DFQATT and CDR2 SNEGSKA (reference sequence). This CDR3 has 12 amino acids. CDR3 DNA: TGCAGTGCTAGCGGGGGGGCAGAGACCCAGTACTTC. Translation gives CSASGGAETQYF.

The chain joins TRBV7-2 to TRBJ2-7; perhaps TRBD2 as D (5 bases). Germline CDR1 and CDR2: SGHTA and FQGNSA. The CDR3 consists of 15 residues. Trimming shortened V by 2 bases and J by 3 bases, and 14 bases separated the two germline ends. In nucleotides, the CDR3 is TGTGCCAGCAGCTTATTAAGAGGGTTTAGCTACGAGCAGTACTTC. Translated, it gives CASSLLRGFSYEQYF.

Many counts were recorded for this clonotype. This CDR3 is CASSRNQGAHGYTF. CDR3 sequence (DNA): TGTGCCAGCAGTCGAAACCAGGGGGCGCATGGCTACACCTTC. The chain links TRBV12-3 or TRBV12-4 to TRBJ1-2; 8 nucleotides align to TRBD1. The CDR3 covers 14 residues. After removal of 5 bases from V and 6 bases from J, the junction contained 8 bases not matched to a gene.

There are many counts of this clonotype. The rearrangement joins TRBV6-1 to TRBJ1-5; tentatively, D is TRBD1 (6 bases). V lost 10 bases and J 5 bases, leaving 15 bases between the germline ends. Germline V lookup: CDR1 MNHNS, CDR2 SASEGT. The CDR3 contains 13 residues. Written as DNA, the CDR3 is TGTGCCACCATAAGACAGGCCGATCAGCCCCAGCATTTT. Its protein is CATIRQADQPQHF.

The chain carries TRBV20-1 and TRBJ2-3; D is perhaps TRBD2 (5 bases). In germline, CDR1 is DFQATT, CDR2 SNEGSKA (reference sequence). The CDR3 contains 16 residues. V lost 0 bases and J lost 6, with 19 bases in between. CDR3 loop: CSARDVTGNEPDTQYF. The CDR3 DNA is TGCAGTGCTAGAGATGTAACGGGAAACGAACCCGATACGCAGTATTTT.

To note about this clonotype: The CDR3 does not close with the conserved phenylalanine or tryptophan, likely indicating a read error. V usage is TRBV5-3 and J usage is TRBJ2-3; perhaps D is TRBD1 or TRBD2 (5 bases each). TRBV5-3 counts as an open reading frame of uncertain function. Trimming left V 8 bases short and J 8 bases short, with 21 bases between. The CDR3 has 14 amino acids. CDR3 sequence: CARGPQLLGTTQYC. Written as DNA, the CDR3 is TGTGCCAGGGGCCCTCAGCTCCTCGGGACTACGCAGTATTGT.

The genes are TRBV18 and TRBJ2-1, with D perhaps TRBD1 (6 bases). The germline CDR1 and CDR2 sequences are KGHSH and LQKENI. V lost 4 bases, J lost 5 bases, and 15 bases lay in between. The length of the CDR3 is 15 residues. The CDR3 DNA follows: TGTGCCAGCTCACGGCAGGGGCTGCTCGACAATGAGCAGTTCTTC. Translation: CASSRQGLLDNEQFF.

The V gene is TRBV7-8, the J gene TRBJ2-7; 9 bases fit TRBD2. Looked up from germline, CDR1 is SGHVS and CDR2 is FQNEAQ. Trimming took 1 base from V and 1 from J; bases not matched to a gene: 5. The CDR3 is made up of 16 amino acids. CDR3: CASSLELLAGSYEQYF. In nucleotides, the CDR3 is TGTGCCAGCAGCTTAGAGCTGCTAGCGGGATCCTACGAGCAGTACTTC. The full variable domain, rest sourced from reference TRBV7-8 and TRBJ2-7, is GAGVSQSPRYKVAKRGQDVALRCDPISGHVSLFWYQQALGQGPEFLTYFQNEAQLDKSGLPSDRFFAERPEGSVSTLKIQRTQQEDSAVYLCASSLELLAGSYEQYFGPGTRLTVT.

The chain recombines TRBV5-1 with TRBJ2-3, with 16 positions matching TRBD2. Per germline, CDR1 SGHRS and CDR2 YFSETQ. J was trimmed by 2 bases and V by 0 bases; bases with no gene match: 6. The CDR3 has 19 amino acids. Written as DNA, the CDR3 is TGCGCCAGCAGCTTGGGCACCGGGACTAGCGGGGGGGACACAGATACGCAGTATTTT. This gives the protein CASSLGTGTSGGDTDTQYF. Filled out from reference TRBV5-1 and TRBJ2-3, the complete variable domain reads KAGVTQTPRYLIKTRGQQVTLSCSPISGHRSVSWYQQTPGQGLQFLFEYFSETQRNKGNFPGRFSGRQFSNSRSEMNVSTLELGDSALYLCASSLGTGTSGGDTDTQYFGPGTRLTVL.

The chain combines TRBV10-3 with TRBJ2-5; TRBD1 is a possible D gene (5 bases). The CDR3 length is 14 residues. Per the germline V gene, CDR1 is ENHRY and CDR2 is SYGVKD. The ends were cut back, 2 bases at V and 5 bases at J, with 12 bases in the middle. CDR3 region: CAISEAGKGETQYF. CDR3 nucleotide sequence: TGTGCCATCAGTGAGGCAGGGAAGGGGGAGACCCAGTACTTC.

This clonotype was counted ten times or more. The chain joins TRBV20-1 to TRBJ2-3, with D perhaps TRBD2 (7 bases). Per germline, CDR1 DFQATT and CDR2 SNEGSKA (reference sequence). The CDR3 length is 14 residues. V was trimmed by 3 bases and J by 6 bases, leaving 16 bases between them. The CDR3 DNA reads TGCAGTGCTAGGGTGGGGGGGCCAGGTGATACGCAGTATTTT. Translating it yields CSARVGGPGDTQYF.

The V call is TRBV6-5, the J call TRBJ2-2; D unresolved. Per germline, CDR1 MNHEY and CDR2 SVGAGI. This CDR3 has 15 amino acids. With 0 bases removed from V and 4 bases from J, the gap between germline ends came to 9 bases. CDR3 loop: CASSYSSSGTGELFF. Here the CDR3 DNA reads TGTGCCAGCAGTTACTCGAGTAGTGGCACCGGGGAGCTGTTTTTT.

This clonotype was detected only a few times. The J gene is TRBJ2-3, the V gene TRBV4-2; D is unresolved. Trimming removed 2 bases from V and 0 bases from J, with 15 bases in between. CDR3 size: 17 residues. Germline values: CDR1 LGHNA, CDR2 YNFKEQ. CDR3 nucleotide sequence: TGTGCCAGCAGCCAACGAAGGGCGGAGCCTAGCACAGATACGCAGTATTTT. Translating it yields CASSQRRAEPSTDTQYF.

In its sample, this clonotype was seen many times. The V and J genes are TRBV11-3 and TRBJ1-1; 7 nucleotides align to TRBD1. V was clipped by 0 bases and J by 0 bases; unmatched bases: 4. The CDR3 has 16 residues. In germline, CDR1 is SGHNT, CDR2 YENEEA. This CDR3 reads CASSLDGTVMNTEAFF. In DNA form, the CDR3 reads TGTGCCAGCAGCTTAGATGGGACAGTTATGAACACTGAAGCTTTCTTT. Combining the CDR3 with reference TRBV11-3 and TRBJ1-1 gives the whole variable domain EAGVVQSPRYKIIEKKQPVAFWCNPISGHNTLYWYLQNLGQGPELLIRYENEEAVDDSQLPKDRFSAERLKGVDSTLKIQPAELGDSAVYLCASSLDGTVMNTEAFFGQGTRLTVV.

This clonotype was seen ten or more times. The gene calls are TRBV5-1 and TRBJ2-4; 10 bases fit TRBD1. The CDR3 runs 17 residues. Germline assignment: CDR1 SGHRS and CDR2 YFSETQ. The V and J ends lost 0 bases and 1 base, in that order; junction bases with no gene match: 4. The CDR3 DNA follows: TGCGCCAGCAGCTTGGGCCCGGGACAGGGGGCCAAAAACATTCAGTACTTC. Protein product: CASSLGPGQGAKNIQYF.

In its sample, this clonotype was seen a few times. The rearrangement uses TRBV5-5 and TRBJ1-5; D gene unclear. In germline, CDR1 is SGHKS, CDR2 YYEKEE (reference sequence). Trimming cost V 4 bases and J 7 bases, with 15 bases left between them. This CDR3 comprises 14 residues. The CDR3 DNA follows: TGTGCCAGCAGCGAAATCGGGTTTCGGCAGCCCCAGCATTTT. Translating gives CASSEIGFRQPQHF. Supplemented by reference TRBV5-5 and TRBJ1-5, the full variable domain reads DAGVTQSPTHLIKTRGQQVTLRCSPISGHKSVSWYQQVLGQGPQFIFQYYEKEERGRGNFPDRFSARQFPNYSSELNVNALLLGDSALYLCASSEIGFRQPQHFGDGTRLSIL.

This clonotype was counted many times. This chain joins TRBV6-1 and TRBJ2-1; 7 bases align to TRBD2. V trimming: 6 bases; J trimming: 3 bases; junction bases outside the gene matches: 5. This CDR3 is built from 14 residues. The germline gives CDR1 MNHNS, CDR2 SASEGT. CDR3 coding DNA: TGTGCCAGCAGAGCTGGCGGGGGCTACAATGAGCAGTTCTTC. It specifies CASRAGGGYNEQFF.

This clonotype was recorded at least ten times. V is TRBV20-1 and J is TRBJ1-5; maybe TRBD1 (5 bases). CDR3 length equals 14 residues. Trimming left V 0 bases short and J 11 bases short, with 17 bases between. Germline V gene data show CDR1 as DFQATT and CDR2 as SNEGSKA (reference sequence). CDR3 amino acids: CSARDRGVRRTQHF. In DNA, the CDR3 is TGCAGTGCTAGAGATCGAGGGGTACGGCGGACCCAGCATTTT.

The V gene is TRBV20-1, the J gene TRBJ2-1; TRBD2 matches at 8 bases. Germline CDR1 and CDR2: DFQATT and SNEGSKA (reference sequence). CDR3 length: 13 amino acids. The CDR3 bases are TGCAGCGTCGCTACTAGCGGTAACAATGAGCAGTTCTTC. Amino acids: CSVATSGNNEQFF.

The chain couples TRBV20-1 to TRBJ2-7, with D uncertain. Between the trimmed V and J ends, which lost 3 bases and 1 base, there was a span of 7 bases. The CDR3 loop spans 12 amino acids. The germline gives CDR1 DFQATT, CDR2 SNEGSKA (reference sequence). The CDR3 spells CSASEDSYEQYF. The CDR3 nucleotides read TGCAGTGCTAGCGAGGATTCCTACGAGCAGTACTTC.

This rearrangement joins TRBV20-1 to TRBJ2-2; 10 nucleotides agree with TRBD1. CDR3 length: 16 amino acids. The V gene end was trimmed by 4 bases and the J gene end by 3 bases; junction bases not matched to a gene: 8. CDR1 DFQATT and CDR2 SNEGSKA come from the germline V gene (reference sequence). The CDR3 sequence is CSAIRAGTGDTGELFF. The CDR3 DNA reads as TGCAGTGCTATTAGGGCCGGGACAGGGGACACCGGGGAGCTGTTTTTT.

The rearrangement joins TRBV2 to TRBJ1-1; D remains ambiguous. Trimming cost V 5 bases and J 2 bases, with 9 bases left between them. Germline CDR1 is SNHLY and CDR2 is FYNNEI. CDR3 size: 13 residues. The CDR3 spells CASSPERNTEAFF. CDR3 DNA: TGTGCCAGCAGTCCTGAAAGAAACACTGAAGCTTTCTTT.

The CDR3 DNA reads as TGCGCCAGCAGCTTAGCAGAAGGCTACGAGCAGTACTTC. This encodes CASSLAEGYEQYF. This chain links TRBV5-1 with TRBJ2-7; no clear D gene. CDR1 SGHRS and CDR2 YFSETQ come from the germline V gene. The CDR3 extends over 13 amino acids. Between the trimmed V and J ends, which lost 2 bases and 3 bases, there was a span of 9 bases.

V gene TRBV2 combines with J gene TRBJ2-1; 9 nucleotides line up with TRBD1. The CDR3 spans 14 residues. Germline V gene lookup returns CDR1 SNHLY and CDR2 FYNNEI. Trimming at V came to 9 bases and at J to 8 bases, leaving 11 bases not matched to a gene. CDR3 amino acids: CARRTGTGNDEQFF. The CDR3 DNA reads TGTGCCAGAAGGACCGGGACAGGGAATGATGAGCAGTTCTTC.

This rearrangement joins TRBV20-1 to TRBJ2-6; TRBD1 matches 8 bases. Per germline, CDR1 DFQATT and CDR2 SNEGSKA (reference sequence). The CDR3 length is 15 residues. After removal of 2 bases from V and 2 bases from J, the junction contained 2 bases not matched to a gene. CDR3 protein: CSARQGATGANVLTF. The CDR3 DNA reads TGCAGTGCTAGACAGGGGGCTACTGGGGCCAACGTCCTGACTTTC.

The chain uses TRBV6-6 and TRBJ1-2, with no clear D. This CDR3 spans 12 amino acids. Trimming cost V 6 bases and J 4 bases, with 9 bases left between them. Germline V gives CDR1 MNHNY, CDR2 SVGAGI (reference sequence). CDR3 sequence: CASSRRGYGYTF. In DNA form, the CDR3 reads TGTGCCAGCAGCCGACGAGGCTATGGCTACACCTTC.

Notes on this clonotype: At one boundary the junction diverges from the germline segment, which might be a read error. The chain combines TRBV12-3 or TRBV12-4 with TRBJ2-7; 10 bases align to TRBD2. This CDR3 is built from 16 residues. The CDR3 DNA follows: TGTGCCAGCAGTTTATCGGCTAGCGGGGGTTCCTCCGAGCAGTACTTC. Translated: CASSLSASGGSSEQYF.

The table lists this clonotype with a few counts. This chain uses TRBV4-1 with TRBJ2-1; D is ambiguous. Between the trimmed V and J ends, which lost 1 base and 2 bases, there was a span of 12 bases. Germline-derived CDR1 and CDR2 are MGHRA and YSYEKL. The CDR3 length is 16 residues. The CDR3 here is CASSQGEGITYNEQFF. The CDR3, as DNA: TGCGCCAGCAGCCAAGGGGAAGGTATCACCTACAATGAGCAGTTCTTC.